The source of this T cell receptor (beta chain) is a study of shared clonotypes between healthy human individuals. The naive CD8 subset, CD45RO-negative cells positively selected for CCR7, excluded terminally differentiated effector memory CD45RA+ cells. The CDR3 length is 14 residues. Trimming cost V 4 bases and J 6 bases, with 15 bases left between them. Germline-derived CDR1 and CDR2 are SEHNR and FQNEAQ (reference sequence). The data were produced by immunoSEQ multiplex PCR, yet TCRdb's version contains in-frame clones alone and is incomplete. Of 600,000 or so clones in the sample, 85% to 95% were seen once.

Sample: naive CD8+ T cells sorted from blood. This chain uses TRBV7-9 with TRBJ1-1, with D possibly matching TRBD1 (6 bases). The TCR originated in a woman in her thirties in good health. The CDR3 here is CASSSHTGLPEAFF. CDR3 DNA sequence: TGTGCCAGCAGCTCCCATACAGGGCTCCCTGAAGCTTTCTTT.